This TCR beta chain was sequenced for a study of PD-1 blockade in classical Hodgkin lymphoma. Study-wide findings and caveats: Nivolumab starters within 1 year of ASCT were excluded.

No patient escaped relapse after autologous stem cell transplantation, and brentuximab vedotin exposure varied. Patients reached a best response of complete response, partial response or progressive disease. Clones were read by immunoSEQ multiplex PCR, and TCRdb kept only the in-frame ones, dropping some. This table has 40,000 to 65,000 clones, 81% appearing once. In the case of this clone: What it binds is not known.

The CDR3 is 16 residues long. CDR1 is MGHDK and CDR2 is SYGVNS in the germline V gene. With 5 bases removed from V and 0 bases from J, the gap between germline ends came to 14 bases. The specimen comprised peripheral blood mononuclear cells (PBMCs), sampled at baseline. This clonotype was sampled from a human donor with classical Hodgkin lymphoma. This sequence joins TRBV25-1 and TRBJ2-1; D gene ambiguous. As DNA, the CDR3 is TGTGCCAGCAGTTCCCTTGGCGACTCCTCCTACAATGAGCAGTTCTTC. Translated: CASSSLGDSSYNEQFF. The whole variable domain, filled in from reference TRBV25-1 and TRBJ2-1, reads EADIYQTPRYLVIGTGKKITLECSQTMGHDKMYWYQQDPGMELHLIHYSYGVNSTEKGDLSSESTVSRIRTEHFPLTLESARPSHTSQYLCASSSLGDSSYNEQFFGPGTRLTVL.